These 22 T cell receptor beta chains were sequenced from one sample in a study of T cell changes during pregnancy in multiple sclerosis. Assay used: immunoSEQ multiplex PCR; TCRdb lists only in-frame clones, some missing. The sample carries 45,000 to 75,000 clones, about 91% recorded once. The sequencing here drew on peripheral blood, taken in the first trimester of pregnancy. The source is a female donor with multiple sclerosis, enrolled in a pregnancy study.

The rearrangement uses TRBV25-1 and TRBJ2-7, with 8 nucleotides matching TRBD1. The V gene's germline CDR1 is MGHDK and CDR2 SYGVNS. V was pared by 6 bases and J by 7 bases, with 17 bases of the junction left unmatched. The CDR3 runs 16 residues. DNA of the CDR3: TGTGCCAGCAGCGCTCCCTCAATCTCCGGGACAGGAGAGCAGTACTTC. Its translation is CASSAPSISGTGEQYF.

This sequence joins TRBV7-3 and TRBJ1-2; no clear D gene. V gave up 5 bases and J gave up 4 bases, with 11 bases separating them. CDR1 and CDR2 from the germline V gene are SGHTA and FQGTGA. The length of the CDR3 is 13 residues. The CDR3 DNA is TGTGCCAGCAGCCCCGTCGAGGGCTATGGCTACACCTTC. This encodes CASSPVEGYGYTF.

V is TRBV6-5 and J is TRBJ2-3, with D perhaps matching TRBD2 (7 bases). Trimming pared 2 bases from V and 4 bases from J, leaving 16 bases between. The germline V gene has CDR1 MNHEY and CDR2 SVGAGI. CDR3 length: 16 residues. DNA for the CDR3: TGTGCCAGCAGTTACAGGGGGGGGGCCGGCGCAGATACGCAGTATTTT. It specifies CASSYRGGAGADTQYF.

The chain carries TRBV6-4 and TRBJ2-2; D might be TRBD1 (5 bases). V lost 1 base to trimming and J lost 4 bases, with 13 bases between them. Germline CDR1 MRHNA, CDR2 SNTAGT. The CDR3 extends over 16 amino acids. In DNA form, the CDR3 reads TGTGCCAGCAGTGACTTAACCCGACAGACCACCGGGGAGCTGTTTTTT. Its translation is CASSDLTRQTTGELFF.

V usage is TRBV7-2 and J usage is TRBJ1-1, with D possibly being TRBD1 (5 bases). The germline V gene has CDR1 SGHTA and CDR2 FQGNSA. This CDR3 contains 15 residues. The germline V and J ends were trimmed by 4 bases and 11 bases, with 23 bases remaining between them. The DNA of the CDR3 is TGTGCCAGCAGCTCCCAACCGGGACTCCAGCCGGCGGCTTTCTTT. It specifies CASSSQPGLQPAAFF.

This clone has a single count. The J gene is TRBJ2-1, the V gene TRBV12-5; a possible D gene is TRBD2 (5 bases). Trimming removed 2 bases from V and 2 bases from J, with 16 bases in between. CDR1 and CDR2 from the germline V gene are LGHNT and FRNRAP. This CDR3 contains 17 residues. CDR3: CASGLNPASRTYNEQFF. For the CDR3, the DNA is TGTGCTAGTGGTTTGAATCCGGCTAGCCGAACCTACAATGAGCAGTTCTTC.

This clone was seen just once. The chain couples TRBV2 to TRBJ1-6, with D possibly matching TRBD1 (5 bases). CDR1 SNHLY and CDR2 FYNNEI come from the germline V gene. V lost 2 bases and J 11 bases, leaving 13 bases between the germline ends. The CDR3 has 14 amino acids. The CDR3 spells CASSEWQGNAPLHF. CDR3 coding DNA: TGTGCCAGCAGTGAATGGCAGGGCAACGCACCCCTCCACTTT.

CDR3 amino acids: CASSLTVRGNYQSPLHF. CDR3 in DNA: TGTGCCAGCAGCTTGACGGTGCGAGGGAACTACCAATCACCCCTCCACTTT. The chain uses TRBV5-8 and TRBJ1-6; no reliable D call. The CDR3 totals 17 residues. The ends were cut back, 1 base at V and 10 bases at J, with 21 bases in the middle. The germline CDR1 and CDR2 sequences are SGHTS and YDEGEE.

The chain combines TRBV30 with TRBJ1-6; a possible D gene is TRBD1 (5 bases). The V gene lost 2 bases and the J gene lost 7 bases, with 15 bases spanning the gap. Germline CDR1 reads GTSNPN; CDR2 reads SVGIG (reference sequence). The CDR3 spans 15 residues. CDR3 DNA sequence: TGTGCCTGGAGTCGGCGGGACCCGAGAAATTCACCCCTCCACTTT. Protein sequence: CAWSRRDPRNSPLHF.

The chain carries TRBV9 and TRBJ1-2; possibly TRBD1 for D (6 bases). V was clipped by 4 bases and J by 4 bases, with 20 bases between them. This CDR3 region has 16 residues. CDR1 is SGDLS and CDR2 is YYNGEE in the germline V gene. The CDR3 DNA is TGTGCCAGCAGCCCACAGGGAAGCGGGATCTTCTATGGCTACACCTTC. Protein: CASSPQGSGIFYGYTF. Looking up the rest from reference TRBV9 and TRBJ1-2 gives the full variable domain: DSGVTQTPKHLITATGQRVTLRCSPRSGDLSVYWYQQSLDQGLQFLIQYYNGEERAKGNILERFSAQQFPDLHSELNLSSLELGDSALYFCASSPQGSGIFYGYTFGSGTRLTVV.

V usage is TRBV7-2 and J usage is TRBJ1-6; no reliable D call. CDR1 is SGHTA, CDR2 FQGNSA, per germline. The length of the CDR3 is 12 residues. Trimming removed 1 base at V and 13 bases at J, with 8 bases between. The CDR3, as DNA: TGTGCCAGCAGCTTAGTCCAGAGGCCCCTCCACTTT. Translation: CASSLVQRPLHF.

The rearrangement links TRBV14 to TRBJ2-7; maybe TRBD2 (5 bases). The germline CDR1 and CDR2 sequences are SGHDN and FVKESK. CDR3 size: 13 residues. Trimming took off 3 bases at V and 7 bases at J, with 13 bases between the two ends. The CDR3 bases are TGTGCCAGCAGCCATCTCGGGGTACTAGAGCAGTACTTC. It yields the protein CASSHLGVLEQYF. Looking up the rest from reference TRBV14 and TRBJ2-7 gives the full variable domain: EAGVTQFPSHSVIEKGQTVTLRCDPISGHDNLYWYRRVMGKEIKFLLHFVKESKQDESGMPNNRFLAERTGGTYSTLKVQPAELEDSGVYFCASSHLGVLEQYFGPGTRLTVT.

In this sample, this clone turned up a few times. The chain combines TRBV6-5 with TRBJ2-6; weak D call: TRBD2 (5 bases). This CDR3 has 15 residues. V was trimmed by 6 bases and J by 0 bases, leaving 9 bases between them. Per the germline V gene, CDR1 is MNHEY and CDR2 is SVGAGI. The CDR3 reads CASSQGSSGANVLTF. Written as DNA, the CDR3 is TGTGCCAGCAGCCAAGGGAGCTCTGGGGCCAACGTCCTGACTTTC.

This clone appeared once. The chain is built from TRBV6-1 and TRBJ1-1; unclear D gene. Germline values: CDR1 MNHNS, CDR2 SASEGT. The V end was cut by 5 bases, the J end by 3 bases, with 13 bases between. The CDR3 contains 14 residues. CDR3: CASSPQMADTEAFF. In DNA form, the CDR3 reads TGTGCCAGCAGTCCCCAAATGGCGGACACTGAAGCTTTCTTT.

This chain joins TRBV7-3 and TRBJ2-5, with D possibly being TRBD2 (7 bases). The ends were cut back, 5 bases at V and 4 bases at J, with 20 bases in the middle. CDR3 length: 16 residues. Germline assignment: CDR1 SGHTA and CDR2 FQGTGA. Here the CDR3 DNA reads TGTGCCAGCAGCCTCAGGAGCGGGGCACAGGGAGAGACCCAGTACTTC. Protein: CASSLRSGAQGETQYF.

The rearrangement links TRBV4-2 to TRBJ1-2; D is possibly TRBD1 (5 bases). The CDR3 is made up of 16 amino acids. Trimming shortened V by 8 bases and J by 0 bases, and 19 bases separated the two germline ends. CDR1 is LGHNA, CDR2 YNFKEQ, per germline. In DNA, the CDR3 is TGTGCCAGCTTTTCACGTGGTGGAGGGGCTAACTATGGCTACACCTTC. It is translated as CASFSRGGGANYGYTF.

The chain joins TRBV5-6 to TRBJ1-6, with 10 bases fitting TRBD1. V lost 1 base to trimming and J lost 6 bases; unmatched junction nucleotides: 10. The CDR3 covers 18 residues. CDR1 SGHDT and CDR2 YYEEEE come from the germline V gene. CDR3 sequence (DNA): TGTGCCAGCAGCTTGCGGGGATGGACAGGGGGTGGTAATTCACCCCTCCACTTT. Protein product: CASSLRGWTGGGNSPLHF.

This chain joins TRBV7-3 and TRBJ2-5; 7 bases fit TRBD1. Germline V CDR1 and CDR2: SGHTA, FQGTGA. The CDR3 is 15 residues long. J lost 2 bases, V lost 2 bases, and 5 bases had no gene match. In DNA form, the CDR3 reads TGTGCCAGCAGCTTACGTGGGACAGCGCAAGAGACCCAGTACTTC. This translates into CASSLRGTAQETQYF.

The V gene is TRBV7-8, the J gene TRBJ2-3; 8 bases map to TRBD2. This CDR3 is 15 amino acids long. Germline V gene sequence: CDR1 SGHVS, CDR2 FQNEAQ. Trimming took 4 bases from V and 9 from J; bases not matched to a gene: 12. The CDR3 loop reads CASSYAGGRRGTQYF. DNA of the CDR3: TGTGCCAGCAGCTATGCGGGGGGCCGCCGGGGAACGCAGTATTTT.

The chain is built from TRBV5-8 and TRBJ1-6; perhaps TRBD1 as D (6 bases). Trimming took off 6 bases at V and 1 base at J, with 14 bases between the two ends. The length of the CDR3 is 16 residues. Per germline, CDR1 SGHTS and CDR2 YDEGEE. CDR3 nucleotide sequence: TGTGCCAGCATCCCCGGACAGCCATCCTATAATTCACCCCTCCACTTT. It translates to CASIPGQPSYNSPLHF.

The chain uses TRBV25-1 and TRBJ1-3, with D unresolved. The CDR3 extends over 17 amino acids. Germline CDR1 reads MGHDK; CDR2 reads SYGVNS. The germline V and J ends were trimmed by 2 bases and 3 bases, with 17 bases remaining between them. The CDR3 is CASSETSTVGGGNTIYF. The CDR3 region has the DNA TGTGCCAGCAGTGAAACCTCAACAGTTGGAGGTGGAAACACCATATATTTT.

The chain employs TRBV9 and TRBJ2-3; possibly TRBD1 for D (6 bases). This CDR3 spans 15 amino acids. Germline-derived CDR1 and CDR2 are SGDLS and YYNGEE. Trimming took off 4 bases at V and 1 base at J, with 13 bases between the two ends. Here the CDR3 DNA reads TGTGCCAGCAGCTCCCGACAGGCGCGCACAGATACGCAGTATTTT. Protein product: CASSSRQARTDTQYF.